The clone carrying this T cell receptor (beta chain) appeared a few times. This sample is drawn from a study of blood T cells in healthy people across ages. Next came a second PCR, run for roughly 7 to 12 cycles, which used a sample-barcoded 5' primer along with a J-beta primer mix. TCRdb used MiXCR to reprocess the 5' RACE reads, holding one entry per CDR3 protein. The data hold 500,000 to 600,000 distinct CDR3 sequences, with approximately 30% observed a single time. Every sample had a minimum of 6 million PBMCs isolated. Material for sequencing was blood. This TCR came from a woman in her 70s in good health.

The CDR3 reads CATQEEGGNSPLHF. For the CDR3, the DNA is TGTGCCACTCAGGAGGAGGGAGGGAATTCACCCCTCCACTTT. The rearrangement uses TRBV6-5 and TRBJ1-6; D gene uncertain. Germline V CDR1 and CDR2: MNHEY, SVGAGI. Trimming pared 10 bases from V and 7 bases from J, leaving 17 bases between. This CDR3 comprises 14 residues.